This entry describes one T cell receptor beta chain. What antigen it recognizes has not been identified. Base qualities are missing; no much larger clone stands one base away. CDR1 and CDR2, looked up from the germline V gene, are MNHEY and SVGAGI. V is reduced by 4 bases and J by 0 bases, leaving a spacing of 13 bases between them. From the cysteine through the phenylalanine, the CDR3 covers 16 amino acids. The retained sequence is limited to the CDR3, 48 bases, with the frame set at the first base. These data originate in a study of blood T cell repertoires in COVID-19 (dated by TCRdb to the early 2020s). For context, the study as a whole: The collaborator samples originated in the United States, Italy and Spain and spanned the acute and convalescent phases of COVID-19. HLA class I and class II types, where available, came from metadata supplied by the sample provider rather than from assay-based typing. Nearly every sample came with metadata listing a de-identified subject ID, COVID-19 status, age in years and sex. Samples were obtained from the ongoing ImmuneRACE study (first 160 participants) and from 1,254 subjects provided by 6 global collaborators. Subjects who had been exposed to COVID-19, were actively infected with it, or had recovered from it provided the deeply sampled blood TCRbeta repertoires that made up the dataset. The prospective study material was composed of cDNA or gDNA derived from T cells, B-cell-depleted T cells, or PBMCs. A freely available public database, intended as a resource for researchers studying the immune response to SARS-CoV-2, is where the repertoires were released. General conclusions and limits of the study: How much clinical and demographic metadata was included differed by source and by participant, and the metadata was provided uncurated.

Collaborating institutions collected whole blood in K2EDTA tubes following their own protocols. For TCRbeta analysis, collaborators shipped samples in one of three forms: frozen whole blood, isolated PBMCs, or DNA extracted from either of those sample types. TCRbeta CDR3 regions were amplified from genomic DNA using the immunoSEQ Assay, a bias-controlled multiplex PCR. In the source study's methods: The number of nucleated cells in each sample was estimated by amplification of reference gene primers within the assay. To quantify the absolute abundance of each unique TCRbeta CDR3 rearrangement, sequence reads were collapsed and filtered. Productive Simpson clonality was computed per sample as the square root of Simpson's diversity index over productive rearrangements. This is the immuneACCESS table as TCRdb keeps it, with only in-frame sequences that have V and J called. A part of the clones is gone; compared with another copy, unresolved V genes explain less than half, and the rest is unexplained. The DNA was the basis for D and trimming; V, J and clone size are from that table. For this sample the table gives 50,000 to 60,000 clones, of which about 82% were detected only once. About 12% of the sample is taken by the ten largest.

This clonotype was obtained from a human donor in a cohort sampled during active COVID-19. This receptor chain uses TRBV6-5 and TRBJ2-1, with no confidently assigned D gene. The sample taken for sequencing was peripheral blood. For the CDR3, the sequence is CASSSSALSSYNEQFF. The nucleotides read TGTGCCAGCAGTTCCAGTGCCCTCAGCTCCTACAATGAGCAGTTCTTC.